The present T cell receptor beta chain was sequenced within a study of graft-versus-host responses after intestinal transplantation (dated by TCRdb to the early 2020s). A note on the overall study: Recipients received multivisceral, liver-intestinal, or isolated intestinal transplants. To identify alloreactive clones, pre-transplant mixed lymphocyte reaction products were sequenced and compared with unstimulated pre-transplant donor and recipient T cells. Bulk TCR-beta CDR3 sequencing was used to track graft-versus-host and host-versus-graft alloreactive T cell clones in the graft, circulation and bone marrow after intestinal transplantation. Anti-thymocyte globulin induction was given to all recipients, followed by maintenance tacrolimus and steroids for 2 to 3 years. Samples from three later patients were sequenced in-house on an Illumina MiSeq with MiXCR processing rather than by the commercial service. A peak of at least 4% donor T cells among recipient peripheral blood mononuclear cells was the definition used for donor T cell macrochimerism. A cohort of fewer than 25 intestinal transplant recipients, including one retransplant, was enrolled, and 3 patients lacking pretransplant specimens were excluded. General conclusions and limits of the study: GvH clones turned up in recipient bone marrow, with some appearing earlier in ileal mucosa or blood, a pattern consistent with an intestinal mucosal origin. Patients with donor T cell macrochimerism had high GvH to HvG T cell clonal ratios in their allografts. The relatively low number and heterogeneity of intestinal transplant patients limited the conclusions. Peak levels of circulating GvH clones were associated with declines in HvG clones early after transplant.

V sheds 0 bases and J sheds 4 bases, leaving 3 bases between their ends. Looking up the germline V gene yields CDR1 SQVTM and CDR2 ANQGSEA. Counted from cysteine to phenylalanine, this CDR3 has 11 amino acids. The DNA shown is the 33-base CDR3, in frame from base 1. Comments on this clone: The antigen it recognizes is unknown. There are no base qualities to consult, and no much larger clone falls within one base.

The method behind the library was the immunoSEQ multiplex PCR assay. In most patients, genomic DNA was isolated using the Qiagen DNeasy Blood and Tissue Kit and sent frozen to Adaptive Biotechnologies for TCR sequencing. For most patients, high-throughput TCR-beta CDR3 sequencing of genomic DNA was performed by Adaptive Biotechnologies. In the source study's methods: TCR sequencing data for approximately 19 patients were retrieved from Adaptive's ImmunoSEQ software; three other patients were processed with MiXCR and VDJtools. To correct CD4 versus CD8 sorting errors, sequences present in both subsets at a frequency ratio below 5:1 were removed. Because the origin of CDR3 nucleotide sequences shared between donor and recipient could not be assigned, those sequences were removed. To count as alloreactive, a clone needed at least 2-fold expansion over unstimulated cells and a minimum CFSE-low frequency of 0.002% (template counts) or 0.001% (read counts). A clone was considered mappable if detected in the sequenced pre-transplant spleen, lymph node, or MLR CFSE-low populations of the donor or recipient. Cumulative frequency of alloreactive clones was calculated as a percentage of all sequences weighted by copy number. TCRdb obtained this table from immuneACCESS and retained in-frame rearrangements with V and J assigned. These tables miss some clones; where compared with another copy, unresolved V genes account for less than half of the shortfall, and the remainder is unexplained. D and trimming come from the DNA, and the V and J calls and clone size come from that table. The sample table shows 35,000 to 45,000 clones, and approximately 94% are seen once. The top ten clones comprise about 0.22% of the sample.

Reading the label with the study, this specimen's time point is: cells obtained before transplantation from donor or recipient. CD3+CD4+ and CD3+CD8+ populations were FACS-sorted from unstimulated pre-transplant donor and recipient cells taken from spleen or lymph nodes. The source of this sequence is a human donor who was the organ donor for an intestinal transplant. Recombination connected TRBV29-1 to TRBJ1-2; the D gene is unclear. Sequenced here: unstimulated CD4+ T cells sorted from spleen or lymph node cells, sampled before transplant. The CDR3 is CSVEEGYGYTF. The DNA reads TGCAGCGTTGAAGAGGGCTATGGCTACACCTTC.